This TCR beta chain originates from a study of shared clonotypes between healthy human individuals. Study-wide background: The study used three CD4 naive, three CD4 memory, two CD8 naive and one CD8 memory plate per donor. Study-wide points: Deeper or shallower sequencing was expected to change how clonotypes are shared among donors.

CDR3 size: 10 residues. The germline V gene encodes CDR1 MDHEN and CDR2 SYDVKM. The V end was cut by 4 bases, the J end by 7 bases, with 4 bases between. Measured with immunoSEQ multiplex PCR; TCRdb has only the in-frame clones, and not every one. The sample lists 2 million to 2.5 million clones, 80% to 95% seen once, with 0.39% in the top ten. As concerns this clone: Its antigen is not identified.

Donors were healthy HIV-negative adults without recent acute infections or vaccinations. It was into CD45RA+ naive and CD45RA-negative memory subsets that the CD4+ cells were split. The receptor's source is a man between 18 and 29 years old in good health. Some clones in this sample may be carry-over from other donors' samples. Material for sequencing was naive CD4+ T cells from PBMCs. The subset denotes: CD45RA+ positively selected. The V call is TRBV28, the J call TRBJ1-2; D is undetermined. CDR3 loop: CASSSTGYTF. CDR3 DNA sequence: TGTGCCAGCAGTTCGACTGGCTACACCTTC.